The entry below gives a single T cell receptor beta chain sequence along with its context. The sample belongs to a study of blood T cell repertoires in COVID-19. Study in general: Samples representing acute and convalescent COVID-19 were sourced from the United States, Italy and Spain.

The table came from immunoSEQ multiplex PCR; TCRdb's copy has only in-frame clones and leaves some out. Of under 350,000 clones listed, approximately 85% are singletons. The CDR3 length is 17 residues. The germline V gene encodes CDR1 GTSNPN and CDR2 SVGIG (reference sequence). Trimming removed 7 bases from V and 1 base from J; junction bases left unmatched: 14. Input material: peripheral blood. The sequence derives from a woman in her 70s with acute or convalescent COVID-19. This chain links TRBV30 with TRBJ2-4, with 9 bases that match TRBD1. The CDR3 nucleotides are TGTGCCTATAATCCGGGACAGGGACTTTTCGCCAAAAACATTCAGTACTTC. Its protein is CAYNPGQGLFAKNIQYF. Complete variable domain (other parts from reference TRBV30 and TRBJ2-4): SQTIHQWPATLVQPVGSPLSLECTVEGTSNPNLYWYRQAAGRGLQLLFYSVGIGQISSEVPQNLSASRPQDRQFILSSKKLLLSDSGFYLCAYNPGQGLFAKNIQYFGAGTRLSVL.